The clone carrying this TCR beta chain has only a few counts. The antigen remains undetermined. This sample is part of a study of T-cell memory formation after mild COVID-19. Across the study: TCR clusters were mostly confined to one donor each. Regarding the study as a whole: Mostly located in CM and EM were contracting CD4+ clones, with contracting CD8+ clones located in EMRA. Specificity for SARS-CoV-2 was not confirmed among the second-wave clones peaking on day 37.

Trimming at V came to 3 bases and at J to 2 bases, leaving 2 bases not matched to a gene. The germline CDR1 and CDR2 sequences are SQVTM and ANQGSEA. This CDR3 is 13 amino acids long. 5'RACE primed from the constant segment yielded TCR alpha and TCR beta cDNA libraries bearing sample barcodes and UMIs. TCRdb independently ran MiXCR on the 5' RACE reads; one entry per CDR3 protein. There are some 130,000 distinct CDR3 sequences in the sample; roughly 15% occur only once, and about 14% lies in the top ten. The sequence came from an adult woman who had mild COVID-19 (a few samples of this study predate the infection). Cell type and time point are not known. Sequenced input: PBMCs or a T cell subset sorted from them (not recorded which). The chain links TRBV29-1 to TRBJ2-3, with TRBD2 matching over 7 bases. The CDR3 DNA reads as TGCAGCGTTGACGGGAGGAACACAGATACGCAGTATTTT. It is translated as CSVDGRNTDTQYF.